The rows below give T cell receptor beta chains drawn from one sample of a study of blood T cells in healthy people across ages. TCRdb reanalysed the 5' RACE reads using MiXCR and keeps one entry per CDR3 protein. The profile shows about 1,500,000 distinct CDR3 sequences, roughly 30% of them singletons. The sample consisted of blood. These receptors all come from a woman aged 30 to 39 in good health. The CDR3 runs from the conserved cysteine through the conserved F or W. A D gene is named only where the DNA matches it firmly. Some rows mark clone size as missing; the rest say once, few, many or name a class of expanded clone.

clone size: many; D gene: -; J gene: TRBJ2-7; V gene: TRBV25-1; CDR3 protein: CASSESTGSSYEQYF; CDR3 DNA: TGTGCCAGCAGTGAATCAACCGGGAGCTCCTACGAGCAGTACTTC
clone size: -; D gene: -; J gene: TRBJ2-5; V gene: TRBV25-1; CDR3 protein: CASSERPERETQYF; CDR3 DNA: TGTGCCAGCAGTGAACGTCCTGAGAGGGAGACCCAGTACTTC
clone size: -; D gene: -; J gene: TRBJ1-4; V gene: TRBV18; CDR3 protein: CANSPGRNEKLFF; CDR3 DNA: TGTGCCAACTCACCAGGACGGAATGAAAAACTGTTTTTT
clone size: -; D gene: TRBD2; J gene: TRBJ2-5; V gene: TRBV7-9; CDR3 protein: CASTGLAGNLGETQYF; CDR3 DNA: TGTGCCAGCACCGGACTAGCGGGGAATTTGGGGGAGACCCAGTACTTC
clone size: many; D gene: -; J gene: TRBJ2-5; V gene: TRBV7-9; CDR3 protein: CASSDPGATETQYF; CDR3 DNA: TGTGCCAGCAGCGATCCGGGGGCGACGGAGACCCAGTACTTC
clone size: -; D gene: TRBD1; J gene: TRBJ1-5; V gene: TRBV7-2; CDR3 protein: CASSPRSGTGNQPQHF; CDR3 DNA: TGTGCCAGCAGCCCGAGATCCGGGACAGGGAATCAGCCCCAGCATTTT
clone size: -; D gene: -; J gene: TRBJ2-7; V gene: TRBV20-1; CDR3 protein: CSARGAVDTQYF; CDR3 DNA: TGCAGTGCTAGAGGGGCCGTCGACACTCAGTACTTC
clone size: few; D gene: -; J gene: TRBJ2-1; V gene: TRBV29-1; CDR3 protein: CSASSAWGHSYNEQFF; CDR3 DNA: TGCAGCGCTTCCTCCGCTTGGGGTCACTCCTACAATGAGCAGTTCTTC
clone size: -; D gene: -; J gene: TRBJ1-1; V gene: TRBV29-1; CDR3 protein: CSVETTGTEAFF; CDR3 DNA: TGCAGCGTTGAAACGACAGGAACTGAAGCTTTCTTT
clone size: -; D gene: -; J gene: TRBJ2-1; V gene: TRBV27; CDR3 protein: CAGSFRGTGSYNEQFF; CDR3 DNA: TGTGCCGGCAGTTTCCGGGGAACCGGCTCCTACAATGAGCAGTTCTTC
clone size: many; D gene: -; J gene: TRBJ2-7; V gene: TRBV10-3; CDR3 protein: CAISVDREQYF; CDR3 DNA: TGTGCCATCAGTGTAGACAGAGAGCAGTACTTC
clone size: -; D gene: TRBD2; J gene: TRBJ2-1; V gene: TRBV5-1; CDR3 protein: CASSLARLAGVVEQFF; CDR3 DNA: TGCGCCAGCAGCTTGGCGAGGCTAGCGGGAGTGGTTGAGCAGTTCTTC
clone size: -; D gene: -; J gene: TRBJ2-2; V gene: TRBV10-3; CDR3 protein: CAISPGVGNTGELFF; CDR3 DNA: TGTGCCATCAGTCCAGGGGTGGGGAACACCGGGGAGCTGTTTTTT
clone size: -; D gene: TRBD1; J gene: TRBJ2-4; V gene: TRBV29-1; CDR3 protein: CSGSGQAKNIQYF; CDR3 DNA: TGCAGCGGATCGGGACAGGCTAAAAACATTCAGTACTTC
clone size: many; D gene: -; J gene: TRBJ2-3; V gene: TRBV19; CDR3 protein: CASRGGPIGRTQYF; CDR3 DNA: TGTGCCAGTAGAGGCGGTCCCATCGGTCGGACGCAGTATTTT
clone size: -; D gene: -; J gene: TRBJ1-5; V gene: TRBV6-6; CDR3 protein: CASSATPGGQPQHF; CDR3 DNA: TGTGCCAGCAGCGCCACTCCGGGGGGTCAGCCCCAGCATTTT
clone size: few; D gene: TRBD2; J gene: TRBJ2-3; V gene: TRBV7-2; CDR3 protein: CASSFGLASQGTQYF; CDR3 DNA: TGTGCCAGCAGCTTCGGACTAGCGAGTCAGGGTACGCAGTATTTT
clone size: -; D gene: -; J gene: TRBJ2-5; V gene: TRBV20-1; CDR3 protein: CNATGETQYF; CDR3 DNA: TGCAATGCTACAGGGGAGACCCAGTACTTC
clone size: -; D gene: -; J gene: TRBJ2-7; V gene: TRBV6-1; CDR3 protein: CASSEAGEGRTGRIYEQYF; CDR3 DNA: TGTGCCAGCAGTGAAGCTGGGGAGGGGCGGACAGGAAGAATCTACGAGCAGTACTTC
clone size: -; D gene: -; J gene: TRBJ2-5; V gene: TRBV6-5; CDR3 protein: CASSYSRDPGTQYF; CDR3 DNA: TGTGCCAGCAGTTACTCTCGGGATCCCGGGACCCAGTACTTC
clone size: many; D gene: TRBD1; J gene: TRBJ2-5; V gene: TRBV6-6; CDR3 protein: CASSYSGTGETQYF; CDR3 DNA: TGTGCCAGCAGTTACTCTGGGACAGGGGAGACCCAGTACTTC
clone size: -; D gene: TRBD1; J gene: TRBJ1-2; V gene: TRBV4-3; CDR3 protein: CASSQSRQETGLFGYTF; CDR3 DNA: TGCGCCAGCAGCCAGAGCAGACAGGAGACAGGGCTTTTTGGCTACACCTTC
clone size: -; D gene: -; J gene: TRBJ1-1; V gene: TRBV12-3/TRBV12-4; CDR3 protein: CASSLGPISEAFF; CDR3 DNA: TGTGCCAGCAGTTTAGGACCGATTTCTGAAGCTTTCTTT